The present entry profiles one TCR beta chain with its context. Extracted RNA was reverse transcribed, and the resulting cDNA served as sequencing template. TCRdb's copy holds only in-frame clones and misses some; the assay was immunoSEQ multiplex PCR. The table has approximately 150,000 clones, around 87% seen once. The CDR3 sequence is 15 residues long. The V gene's germline CDR1 is SGHTA and CDR2 FQGNSA. Trimming took 5 bases from V and 0 from J, leaving 10 bases between them. These data come from a study of CD8+ T cells in alopecia areata. The chain couples TRBV7-2 to TRBJ2-2; TRBD2 is a possible D gene (6 bases). This sample comprised CD8+ T cells sorted from blood, obtained at week 0. This receptor was taken from a human donor with alopecia areata. CDR3 coding DNA: TGTGCCAGCAGCCGGGCGGGGTCGAACACCGGGGAGCTGTTTTTT. Translated, it gives CASSRAGSNTGELFF.